A selection of T cell receptor beta chains follows, all from one sample in a study of beta chain features in type 1 diabetes. The method was immunoSEQ multiplex PCR; TCRdb's version includes in-frame clones alone and lacks a portion of them. The sample holds about 260,000 clones, approximately 25% seen once. The sequencing sample was made of naive CD4+ T cells from blood. The receptors stem from a woman in her thirties with type 1 diabetes. CDR3s include the opening cysteine and the closing phenylalanine or tryptophan. The D gene is left open where the match is weak. Rows may omit the clone size; those that give it use once, few, many or a size class.

d_gene | j_gene | abundance | v_gene | CDR3aa | CDR3nt
. | TRBJ2-1 | few | TRBV19 | CASSIGLLGGEQFF | TGTGCCAGTAGTATAGGCCTACTAGGAGGCGAGCAGTTCTTC
. | TRBJ1-1 | . | TRBV7-9 | CASSLEAGGNTEAFF | TGTGCCAGCAGCTTAGAAGCGGGGGGGAACACTGAAGCTTTCTTT
. | TRBJ2-5 | . | TRBV4-1 | CASSPHRRSQETQYF | TGCGCCAGCAGCCCCCATCGGAGGTCCCAAGAGACCCAGTACTTC
TRBD1 | TRBJ1-2 | . | TRBV7-9 | CASSEGTVANYGYTF | TGTGCCAGCAGCGAAGGGACAGTCGCTAACTATGGCTACACCTTC
. | TRBJ2-1 | few | TRBV9 | CASSAREREQFF | TGTGCCAGCAGCGCGAGAGAAAGAGAGCAGTTCTTC
. | TRBJ2-3 | once | TRBV9 | CAGAEVTDTQYF | TGTGCCGGAGCGGAAGTCACAGATACGCAGTATTTT
. | TRBJ2-7 | . | TRBV29-1 | CSVVGGAYEQYF | TGCAGCGTTGTTGGCGGAGCCTACGAGCAGTACTTC
. | TRBJ2-6 | . | TRBV30 | CAWSGTSRPFSGANVLTF | TGTGCCTGGAGTGGGACTTCGCGGCCCTTCTCTGGGGCCAACGTCCTGACTTTC
TRBD2 | TRBJ2-1 | few | TRBV7-3 | CASSLRWGASGRGNEQFF | TGTGCCAGCAGCTTAAGGTGGGGGGCTAGCGGGAGAGGGAATGAGCAGTTCTTC
TRBD1 | TRBJ1-2 | once | TRBV29-1 | CSVVDRGRIDYGYTF | TGCAGCGTTGTCGACAGGGGAAGAATTGACTATGGCTACACCTTC
. | TRBJ2-7 | few | TRBV29-1 | CSVEEGYYEQYF | TGCAGCGTTGAGGAGGGCTACTACGAGCAGTACTTC
TRBD2 | TRBJ2-1 | . | TRBV18 | CASSPPGLASQEFF | TGTGCCAGCTCACCTCCGGGACTAGCGTCCCAGGAGTTCTTC
. | TRBJ1-4 | . | TRBV10-1 | CASSEGQNGEKLFF | TGCGCCAGCAGTGAGGGGCAAAACGGTGAAAAACTGTTTTTT
. | TRBJ2-2 | . | TRBV11-2 | CASSSDSFANTGELFF | TGTGCCAGCAGCTCCGACAGTTTCGCGAACACCGGGGAGCTGTTTTTT
TRBD2 | TRBJ2-3 | few | TRBV14 | CASSPGRALPRTDTQYF | TGTGCCAGCAGCCCCGGGAGGGCCCTCCCGAGAACAGATACGCAGTATTTT
TRBD2 | TRBJ2-5 | . | TRBV30 | CAWGLWGREETQYF | TGTGCCTGGGGCCTTTGGGGGAGGGAAGAGACCCAGTACTTC
TRBD2 | TRBJ2-7 | . | TRBV9 | CASSVGTSGDYEQYF | TGTGCCAGCAGCGTAGGGACTAGCGGAGACTACGAGCAGTACTTC
TRBD2 | TRBJ2-1 | . | TRBV7-9 | CASSSSGRRNEQFF | TGTGCCAGCAGCTCTAGCGGGAGGAGAAATGAGCAGTTCTTC
. | TRBJ1-2 | . | TRBV27 | CASRKGGDGYTF | TGTGCCAGCAGGAAAGGGGGGGATGGCTACACCTTC
TRBD1 | TRBJ1-1 | few | TRBV28 | CASSLPGQGNTEAFF | TGTGCCAGCAGTTTACCGGGACAGGGGAACACTGAAGCTTTCTTT
. | TRBJ2-1 | . | TRBV12-5 | CASGFSVSYNEQFF | TGTGCTAGTGGTTTTAGCGTCTCCTACAATGAGCAGTTCTTC
TRBD2 | TRBJ2-5 | few | TRBV5-1 | CASSLGTSAFQETQYF | TGCGCCAGCAGCCTGGGGACTAGCGCCTTCCAAGAGACCCAGTACTTC
. | TRBJ2-7 | few | TRBV29-1 | CSVGQLYEQYF | TGCAGCGTTGGACAGCTCTACGAGCAGTACTTC
. | TRBJ2-5 | few | TRBV9 | CASSVLERETQYF | TGTGCCAGCAGCGTGCTGGAGCGAGAGACCCAGTACTTC
. | TRBJ2-1 | . | TRBV4-1 | CASSFRSSALSYNEQFF | TGCGCCAGCAGCTTCCGGTCTAGCGCGCTGTCCTACAATGAGCAGTTCTTC
. | TRBJ2-3 | . | TRBV19 | CASSIRGSTDTQYF | TGTGCCAGTAGTATCCGGGGAAGCACAGATACGCAGTATTTT
. | TRBJ2-2 | . | TRBV27 | CASRGGQNVGELFF | TGTGCCAGCAGGGGGGGGCAGAACGTTGGGGAGCTGTTTTTT
. | TRBJ1-1 | . | TRBV5-6 | CASTWGKGWNTEAFF | TGTGCCAGCACCTGGGGAAAGGGGTGGAACACTGAAGCTTTCTTT